Shown below are 29 T cell receptor beta chains from a single sample sequenced in a study of T cell responses to AZD1222 COVID-19 vaccine (dated by TCRdb to the early 2020s). Libraries were built with the immunoSEQ multiplex PCR assay. TCRdb's version of the immuneACCESS table is confined to in-frame rearrangements and falls short of the full clone set. An unresolved V gene accounts for under half of the shortfall where checked; the remainder is of unknown origin. The sample has around 80,000 clones on record, approximately 85% of them singletons. Roughly a tenth of the sample comes from the top ten. The time point label, as the study defines it: about 28 days (+/-7) after the second vaccine dose. Sequenced material: peripheral blood, taken 28 days after the second AZD1222 dose. The receptor set was obtained from an adult who received the AZD1222 COVID-19 vaccine.

This sequence joins TRBV10-3 and TRBJ2-1; D could derive from TRBD1 or TRBD2 (6 bases each). Trimming left V 3 bases short and J 7 bases short, with 7 bases between. The CDR3 sequence is 12 residues long. Germline lookup yields CDR1 ENHRY and CDR2 SYGVKD. The CDR3 reads CAISEGGNEQFF. For the CDR3, the DNA is TGTGCCATCAGTGAAGGGGGGAATGAGCAGTTCTTC.

The chain has TRBV27 and TRBJ1-1, with 8 bases identical to TRBD1. In germline, CDR1 is MNHEY, CDR2 SMNVEV (reference sequence). Unmatched junction bases numbered 14, after V lost 1 base and J lost 4 bases. This CDR3 is built from 18 residues. CDR3 in DNA: TGTGCCAGCAGTTTATTCGGAGATCGGACAGGGAAGACCACTGAAGCTTTCTTT. It translates to CASSLFGDRTGKTTEAFF.

This chain joins TRBV5-1 and TRBJ1-4; tentative D call: TRBD1 (5 bases). The CDR3 contains 15 residues. Per germline, CDR1 SGHRS and CDR2 YFSETQ. Trimming took 1 base from V and 5 from J, leaving 12 bases between them. The CDR3, as DNA: TGCGCCAGCAGCTTGAACAGGAGGACAAATGAAAAACTGTTTTTT. Encoded protein: CASSLNRRTNEKLFF.

CDR3 nucleotides: TGCGCCAGCAGCCAAGTGGAAGCCCTAACCTACGAGCAGTACTTC. It encodes CASSQVEALTYEQYF. The chain is built from TRBV4-1 and TRBJ2-7, with D uncertain. Trimming left V 1 base short and J 2 bases short, with 12 bases between. Germline loops: CDR1 MGHRA, CDR2 YSYEKL. This CDR3 has 15 amino acids.

This chain joins TRBV19 and TRBJ1-2, with 9 bases aligning to TRBD1. Unmatched junction bases numbered 4, after V lost 3 bases and J lost 8 bases. Germline V gene data show CDR1 as LNHDA and CDR2 as SQIVND (reference sequence). This CDR3 spans 13 amino acids. The CDR3 region is CASSMWDREGYTF. DNA of the CDR3: TGTGCCAGTAGTATGTGGGACAGGGAAGGCTACACCTTC. Drawing the rest from reference TRBV19 and TRBJ1-2, the complete variable domain is DGGITQSPKYLFRKEGQNVTLSCEQNLNHDAMYWYRQDPGQGLRLIYYSQIVNDFQKGDIAEGYSVSREKKESFPLTVTSAQKNPTAFYLCASSMWDREGYTFGSGTRLTVV.

Concerning this clone: Within the sample, other DNA sequences also encode this same CDR3. The rearrangement uses TRBV9 and TRBJ2-7; a possible D gene is TRBD1 (6 bases). The germline V gene has CDR1 SGDLS and CDR2 YYNGEE. CDR3 length equals 15 residues. V gave up 2 bases and J gave up 0 bases, with 12 bases separating them. The CDR3 region has the DNA TGTGCCAGCAGCGTGGGACAAGGGGACTCCTACGAGCAGTACTTC. It translates to CASSVGQGDSYEQYF.

This chain connects TRBV7-6 to TRBJ2-3; D tentatively reads TRBD1 or TRBD2 (5 bases each). Germline lookup yields CDR1 SGHVS and CDR2 FNYEAQ. The CDR3 length is 15 residues. Trimming cost V 5 bases and J 2 bases, with 14 bases left between them. CDR3 residues: CASSPRGHFTDTQYF. The CDR3 region has the DNA TGTGCCAGCAGCCCTCGGGGCCATTTCACAGATACGCAGTATTTT.

The CDR3 loop reads CASTTGTAIYEQYF. The CDR3 DNA follows: TGTGCCAGCACTACCGGGACAGCCATCTACGAGCAGTACTTC. The chain combines TRBV3-1 (or the pseudogene TRBV3-2) with TRBJ2-7, with TRBD1 matching over 7 bases. This CDR3 is 14 amino acids long. Germline V gene lookup returns CDR1 LGHDT and CDR2 YNNKEL (reference sequence). The junction had 9 bases not matched to a gene; V was cut back by 7 bases and J by 3 bases.

The chain links TRBV6-4 to TRBJ1-6, with 8 bases matching TRBD1. In germline, CDR1 is MRHNA, CDR2 SNTAGT. The trim removed 0 bases at V and 11 bases at J, leaving 3 bases unmatched. This CDR3 comprises 14 residues. The CDR3 nucleotides are TGTGCCAGCAGTGACTCTTACAGGGGGACACCCCTCCACTTT. It translates to CASSDSYRGTPLHF.

The gene calls are TRBV27 and TRBJ1-2, with 7 bases identical to TRBD1. Germline V gene data show CDR1 as MNHEY and CDR2 as SMNVEV (reference sequence). V shed 4 bases, J shed 2 bases, and the junction held 7 bases outside the gene matches. This CDR3 has 15 residues. The CDR3 here is CASSSWTGLNYGYTF. The CDR3 bases are TGTGCCAGCAGTTCCTGGACAGGTCTGAACTATGGCTACACCTTC.

The sample holds one count of this clone. The rearrangement links TRBV13 to TRBJ2-2, with a possible D match to TRBD1 (6 bases). The CDR3 contains 15 residues. V shed 5 bases and J shed 2 bases, with 12 bases lying between them. CDR1 is PRHDT, CDR2 FYEKMQ, per germline (reference sequence). The CDR3 DNA is TGTGCCAGCAGCACGGACAGAATTAACACCGGGGAGCTGTTTTTT. Translation: CASSTDRINTGELFF.

This sequence joins TRBV28 and TRBJ1-5; possibly TRBD1 for D (5 bases). CDR1 is MDHEN, CDR2 SYDVKM, per germline. The CDR3 spans 13 residues. V lost 6 bases and J lost 2, with 8 bases in between. The CDR3 bases are TGTGCCAGCAGACGGGACGGCAATCAGCCCCAGCATTTT. Protein product: CASRRDGNQPQHF.

The chain combines TRBV30 with TRBJ2-7; D possibly corresponds to TRBD1 (5 bases). Germline CDR1 GTSNPN, CDR2 SVGIG (reference sequence). V lost 0 bases to trimming and J lost 6 bases, with 9 bases between them. The CDR3 is 12 residues long. CDR3 sequence: CAWSVGALEQYF. DNA of the CDR3: TGTGCCTGGAGTGTAGGGGCTCTCGAGCAGTACTTC.

J is TRBJ1-2 and V is TRBV29-1; D not certain. Between the trimmed V and J ends, which lost 4 bases and 5 bases, there was a span of 8 bases. There are 11 residues in the CDR3. In germline, CDR1 is SQVTM, CDR2 ANQGSEA. The CDR3 DNA sequence: TGCAGCGTTGCCCTAGCTTATGGCTACACCTTC. This gives the protein CSVALAYGYTF.

This clone was counted a few times. The CDR3 coding sequence is TGTGCCAGCAGAGGGCGGGGTTCTACTTACACAGATACGCAGTATTTT. Translation: CASRGRGSTYTDTQYF. The chain joins TRBV28 to TRBJ2-3, with D perhaps matching TRBD2 (6 bases). Trimming removed 6 bases from V and 2 bases from J, with 18 bases in between. The CDR3 covers 16 residues. Germline CDR1 MDHEN, CDR2 SYDVKM.

The chain couples TRBV9 to TRBJ1-1; 7 nucleotides line up with TRBD1. The trim removed 4 bases at V and 1 base at J, leaving 7 bases unmatched. Germline V gene data show CDR1 as SGDLS and CDR2 as YYNGEE. CDR3 length: 15 amino acids. This CDR3 is CASSSRQGPNTEAFF. For the CDR3, the DNA is TGTGCCAGCAGCTCGCGACAGGGCCCGAACACTGAAGCTTTCTTT.

CDR3 DNA sequence: TGTGCCAGCAGTACAGGGACAGGGGGCGTTGGCTACACCTTC. Translating it yields CASSTGTGGVGYTF. This chain connects TRBV2 to TRBJ1-2, with 12 bases fitting TRBD1. The CDR3 totals 14 residues. V shed 5 bases and J 7 bases; nucleotides not matched to a gene: 5. Germline V gene data show CDR1 as SNHLY and CDR2 as FYNNEI. Full variable domain (missing parts from reference TRBV2 and TRBJ1-2): EPEVTQTPSHQVTQMGQEVILRCVPISNHLYFYWYRQILGQKVEFLVSFYNNEISEKSEIFDDQFSVERPDGSNFTLKIRSTKLEDSAMYFCASSTGTGGVGYTFGSGTRLTVV.

This rearrangement joins TRBV25-1 to TRBJ2-5, with a tentative D call TRBD2 (5 bases). Germline V gives CDR1 MGHDK, CDR2 SYGVNS. The CDR3 extends over 15 amino acids. Between the trimmed V and J ends, which lost 1 base and 5 bases, there was a span of 14 bases. For the CDR3, the DNA is TGTGCCAGCAGTGAATCAATAGGGCGCGGGGAGACCCAGTACTTC. Translated: CASSESIGRGETQYF.

This chain uses TRBV6-5 with TRBJ2-7, with D perhaps TRBD1 or TRBD2 (7 bases each). The CDR3 contains 16 residues. Trimming shortened V by 0 bases and J by 2 bases, and 14 bases separated the two germline ends. Germline V CDR1 and CDR2: MNHEY, SVGAGI. The DNA for the CDR3 is TGTGCCAGCAGTTACTCCGGCAGGGGGGGGACCTACGAGCAGTACTTC. As protein: CASSYSGRGGTYEQYF.

The chain carries TRBV5-1 and TRBJ2-2, with D perhaps matching TRBD2 (6 bases). CDR1 SGHRS and CDR2 YFSETQ come from the germline V gene. This CDR3 is built from 18 residues. V lost 1 base to trimming and J lost 7 bases, with 23 bases between them. The CDR3 here is CASSLSNTGTPGVGELFF. The CDR3 bases are TGCGCCAGCAGCTTGTCAAACACCGGGACTCCCGGGGTCGGGGAGCTGTTTTTT.

V usage is TRBV3-1 (or the pseudogene TRBV3-2) and J usage is TRBJ1-1; 7 nucleotides agree with TRBD1. Germline loops: CDR1 LGHDT, CDR2 YNNKEL (reference sequence). This CDR3 region has 12 residues. The V gene end was trimmed by 2 bases and the J gene end by 11 bases; junction bases not matched to a gene: 5. In nucleotides, the CDR3 is TGTGCCAGCAGCCAATCAGGGGGTAGGGCTTTCTTT. This codes for CASSQSGGRAFF.

The CDR3 nucleotides read TGTGCCAGCAACCCGGGGCGTGGGCCGACTTATAGCAATCAGCCCCAGCATTTT. It translates to CASNPGRGPTYSNQPQHF. The chain has TRBV21-1 and TRBJ1-5. TRBV21-1 counts as a pseudogene. The CDR3 consists of 18 residues.

V is TRBV13 and J is TRBJ1-3, with D unresolved. Germline CDR1 is PRHDT and CDR2 is FYEKMQ (reference sequence). V was shortened by 2 bases and J by 0 bases, with 5 bases between the two germline ends. The length of the CDR3 is 14 residues. CDR3 in DNA: TGTGCCAGCAGCTTACTAGGCTCTGGAAACACCATATATTTT. It encodes CASSLLGSGNTIYF.

The rearrangement links TRBV5-4 to TRBJ1-1, with D possibly being TRBD1 (6 bases). Between the trimmed V and J ends, which lost 0 bases and 5 bases, there was a span of 11 bases. Per the germline V gene, CDR1 is SGHNT and CDR2 is YYREEE (reference sequence). This CDR3 comprises 14 residues. In DNA form, the CDR3 reads TGTGCCAGCAGCTTGGTCGGGGGCGAAACTGAAGCTTTCTTT. Its protein product is CASSLVGGETEAFF.

The rearrangement uses TRBV2 and TRBJ1-3; D gene unclear. V was pared by 2 bases and J by 0 bases, with 11 bases between. CDR3 length equals 16 residues. Per germline, CDR1 SNHLY and CDR2 FYNNEI. The CDR3 protein is CASSEFIGISGNTIYF. The DNA for the CDR3 is TGTGCCAGCAGTGAATTTATCGGAATCTCTGGAAACACCATATATTTT.

The rearrangement joins TRBV6-5 to TRBJ1-1; 7 bases match TRBD1. The CDR3 sequence is 14 residues long. CDR1 is MNHEY and CDR2 is SVGAGI in the germline V gene. With V trimmed by 2 bases and J by 1 base, 1 base remained unmatched. CDR3 nucleotides: TGTGCCAGCAGTTACAGGGGGCAGAACACTGAAGCTTTCTTT. It codes for CASSYRGQNTEAFF.

The rearrangement joins TRBV20-1 to TRBJ2-5; D gene unclear. Germline assignment: CDR1 DFQATT and CDR2 SNEGSKA (reference sequence). Trimming took off 6 bases at V and 3 bases at J, with 8 bases between the two ends. The length of the CDR3 is 11 residues. The CDR3 sequence is CSAALEETQYF. In DNA, the CDR3 is TGCAGTGCAGCACTGGAAGAGACCCAGTACTTC.

The chain carries TRBV6-5 and TRBJ1-6, with D possibly matching TRBD1 (6 bases). Trimming removed 6 bases at V and 7 bases at J, with 16 bases between. Germline loops: CDR1 MNHEY, CDR2 SVGAGI. This CDR3 has 15 residues. The CDR3 nucleotides are TGTGCCAGCAGCTACCGCGGGGGCCAGAATTCACCCCTCCACTTT. This translates into CASSYRGGQNSPLHF.

The CDR3: CASSRDRNYGYTF. CDR3 nucleotides: TGTGCCAGCAGCCGTGACAGAAACTATGGCTACACCTTC. J is TRBJ1-2 and V is TRBV28; perhaps TRBD1 as D (5 bases). In germline, CDR1 is MDHEN, CDR2 SYDVKM. The CDR3 consists of 13 residues. V lost 6 bases to trimming and J lost 2 bases, with 10 bases between them.